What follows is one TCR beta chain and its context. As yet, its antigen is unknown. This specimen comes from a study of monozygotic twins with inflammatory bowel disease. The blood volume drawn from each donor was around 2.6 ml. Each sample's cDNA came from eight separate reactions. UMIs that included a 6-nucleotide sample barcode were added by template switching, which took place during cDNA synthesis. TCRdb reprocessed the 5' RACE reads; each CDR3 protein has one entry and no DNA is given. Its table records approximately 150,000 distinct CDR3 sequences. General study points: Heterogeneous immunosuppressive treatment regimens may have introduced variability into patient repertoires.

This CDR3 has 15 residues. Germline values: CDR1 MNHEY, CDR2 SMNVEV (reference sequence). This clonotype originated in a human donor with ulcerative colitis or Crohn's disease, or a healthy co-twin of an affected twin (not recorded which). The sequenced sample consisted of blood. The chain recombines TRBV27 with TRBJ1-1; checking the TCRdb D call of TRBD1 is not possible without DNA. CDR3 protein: CASSFYYGQGGEAFF.